Sequencing of this T cell receptor (beta chain) was carried out in a study of cytomegalovirus exposure and HLA in healthy donors. Broader study findings: There were some public TCRs occurring in many donors, but most TCR sequences were rare. Earlier results showed most TCR beta V segments being productive about 87% or about 30% of the time.

Healthy bone marrow donors made up the cohort. Researchers ran the PCR with 60 Vbeta and 13 Jbeta primers. In the authors' methods: Later, 65 million to 85 million unique TCR beta chains were counted in an analysis, and around 11 million of them were shared. Sequencing was performed with immunoSEQ multiplex PCR; in TCRdb, only in-frame clones are kept and a portion is missing. V and J calls and clone size come straight from that table; D and trimming were deduced from the DNA. The sample has around 150,000 clones; about 72% are singletons. On this clone itself: The antigen is undetermined.

This receptor was identified in a man aged 35-49 years in good health and CMV-seronegative. The sequencing input was PBMCs.

CDR3 protein: CASSLLGSYEQYF. CDR3 in DNA: TGTGCCAGCAGCTTGCTCGGCTCCTACGAGCAGTACTTC. This sequence joins TRBV5-4 and TRBJ2-7, with D unresolved. Germline loops: CDR1 SGHNT, CDR2 YYREEE (reference sequence). Trimming cost V 1 base and J 0 bases, with 5 bases left between them. The CDR3 contains 13 residues.